The entry below gives a single T cell receptor beta chain sequence along with its context. This sample stems from a study of glioma-infiltrating T cells after dendritic cell vaccination. Time point defined: after dendritic cell vaccination, including at tumor progression/relapse. Germline V gene sequence: CDR1 SQVTM, CDR2 ANQGSEA. The V gene end was trimmed by 8 bases and the J gene end by 8 bases; junction bases not matched to a gene: 7. CDR3 length equals 14 residues. The data were produced by immunoSEQ multiplex PCR, yet TCRdb's version contains in-frame clones alone and is incomplete. Of some 99,000 clones in the sample, 65% to 85% were seen once.

The sequenced sample was blood, obtained after dendritic cell vaccination. This rearrangement joins TRBV29-1 to TRBJ2-1; 15 bases align to TRBD2. This TCR derives from a human donor with glioblastoma. The CDR3: CSLLGLAGGHEQFF. CDR3 nucleotide sequence: TGCAGCCTCTTGGGACTAGCGGGAGGTCATGAGCAGTTCTTC.